This note documents a single T cell receptor (beta chain) sequence. The antigen is unknown. Unrecorded immune exposure was likely among donors, who were nominally healthy when sampled. This entry belongs to a study of cytomegalovirus exposure and HLA in healthy donors. Study results and caveats: Indistinguishability led to the exclusion of some V segments, TRBV6-2 and TRBV6-3 included. For most TCR beta V segments, an earlier analysis put the productive rate at about 87% or about 30% of the time. It was approximately 170 TCR beta chains that were listed as cytomegalovirus-associated.

The primer mix had 60 Vbeta and 13 Jbeta primers. Profiled with immunoSEQ multiplex PCR; TCRdb holds only in-frame clones, not every one. Among about 200,000 clones, roughly 79% were seen once, and the ten largest hold 1.5% to 2%. Per germline, CDR1 SGHNT and CDR2 YENEEA. The ends lost 2 bases at V and 2 bases at J; junction bases unmatched: 3. This CDR3 spans 15 amino acids. The receptor's source is a man aged 25-45 years in good health and CMV-seronegative. The sequencing sample was made of PBMCs. The V call is TRBV11-3, the J call TRBJ2-4; 7 nucleotides align to TRBD2. The CDR3 loop reads CASSLSGGTKNIQYF. The DNA for the CDR3 is TGTGCCAGCAGCTTATCGGGAGGAACCAAAAACATTCAGTACTTC.